These T cell receptor beta chains were read from a single sample in a study of PD-L1 blockade in urothelial cancer. Produced via immunoSEQ multiplex PCR; TCRdb's table is partial and in-frame only. The data contain roughly 44,000 clones, approximately 82% of them singletons. Sequencing was performed on PBMCs, taken around atezolizumab (anti-PD-L1) treatment. The receptors derive from a man between 65 and 85 years old with urothelial cancer. Both conserved end residues are part of each CDR3. The order of the fields is clone size, D gene, J gene, V gene, CDR3 DNA, CDR3 protein. D genes are given only for firm matches. Size values are once, few and many counts, or a class for expanded clones, and some rows have none.

size: -; D: -; J: TRBJ1-1; V: TRBV5-4; DNA: TGTGCCAGCAGCCTGGGGGGAGGGGCAGACACTGAAGCTTTCTTT; CDR3: CASSLGGGADTEAFF
size: -; D: TRBD2; J: TRBJ2-1; V: TRBV7-2; DNA: TGTGCCAGCAGCCCCTCGCGGGGGATTGATGAGCAGTTCTTC; CDR3: CASSPSRGIDEQFF
size: -; D: -; J: TRBJ1-3; V: TRBV18; DNA: TGTGCCAGCTCCCTTTCGGACACCATATATTTT; CDR3: CASSLSDTIYF
size: -; D: -; J: TRBJ2-2; V: TRBV19; DNA: TGTGCCAGTAGTACCGGGGCAGGGGTGGCCGGGGAGCTGTTTTTT; CDR3: CASSTGAGVAGELFF
size: -; D: TRBD2; J: TRBJ2-3; V: TRBV29-1; DNA: TGCAGCGCCACGGGACAGCGGGGGGTAGATACGCAGTATTTT; CDR3: CSATGQRGVDTQYF
size: few; D: -; J: TRBJ2-7; V: TRBV4-2; DNA: TGTGCCAGCAGCCAAGCTCTCCCAGCGGACTACGAGCAGTACTTC; CDR3: CASSQALPADYEQYF
size: -; D: -; J: TRBJ1-5; V: TRBV6-6; DNA: TGTGCCAGCAGACATGCTAGTAATCAGCCCCAGCATTTT; CDR3: CASRHASNQPQHF
size: few; D: -; J: TRBJ1-6; V: TRBV29-1; DNA: TGCAGCGTTGCCGGTTCTGCGCAGGAACCCCTCCACTTT; CDR3: CSVAGSAQEPLHF
size: -; D: -; J: TRBJ1-5; V: TRBV6-1; DNA: TGTGCCAGCAGTGGACTGTCAGGGGCTGGCAATCAGCCCCAGCATTTT; CDR3: CASSGLSGAGNQPQHF
size: -; D: TRBD1; J: TRBJ1-1; V: TRBV9; DNA: TGTGCCAGCAGCGTAGGACAGGGGAACACTGAAGCTTTCTTT; CDR3: CASSVGQGNTEAFF